These T cell receptor beta chains were read from a single sample in a study of cytomegalovirus exposure and HLA in healthy donors. This table comes from immunoSEQ multiplex PCR, and its TCRdb copy is limited to in-frame clones, with some not included. The sample carries about 150,000 clones, roughly 80% recorded once. Material for sequencing was PBMCs. All receptors derive from a male donor in good health and CMV-seronegative. The CDR3 runs from the conserved cysteine through the conserved F or W. A D gene is named only where the DNA matches it firmly. Not all rows give a size; the values are once, few, many and, for expanded clones, a class.

>TRBD1|-|15|TRBV9|TRBJ2-1
CASSVAGTGADEQFF
TGTGCCAGCAGCGTAGCCGGGACAGGGGCGGATGAGCAGTTCTTC
>TRBD2|-|17|TRBV4-3|TRBJ2-3
CASSQDTGTSGTDTQYF
TGCGCCAGCAGCCAAGATACAGGGACTAGCGGGACAGATACGCAGTATTTT
>-|-|15|TRBV5-6|TRBJ2-5
CASSPSGSSQETQYF
TGTGCCAGCAGCCCCTCAGGGTCAAGCCAAGAGACCCAGTACTTC
>TRBD1|-|14|TRBV18|TRBJ2-7
CASSPTTGAYEQYF
TGTGCCAGCTCACCAACGACAGGGGCGTACGAGCAGTACTTC
>-|-|14|TRBV10-3|TRBJ1-2
CATPREGLDYGYTF
TGTGCCACCCCTCGGGAAGGGCTAGACTATGGCTACACCTTC
>-|few|17|TRBV11-2|TRBJ1-4
CASSLDGQGMTHEKLFF
TGTGCCAGCAGCTTAGACGGGCAGGGGATGACGCATGAAAAACTGTTTTTT
>-|few|15|TRBV7-6|TRBJ2-2
CASSPRVGNTGELFF
TGTGCCAGCAGCCCCCGGGTAGGGAACACCGGGGAGCTGTTTTTT
>-|-|16|TRBV5-8|TRBJ2-1
CASSLGSSGSINEQFF
TGTGCCAGCAGCCTTGGCTCTTCCGGGTCCATCAATGAGCAGTTCTTC
>-|-|12|TRBV19|TRBJ2-7
CASSDWSFEQYF
TGTGCCAGTAGTGACTGGAGTTTCGAGCAGTACTTC
>-|-|17|TRBV7-3|TRBJ2-3
CASSPGGRALNADTQYF
TGTGCCAGCAGTCCGGGGGGCCGGGCGTTAAATGCAGATACGCAGTATTTT
>-|-|16|TRBV6-1|TRBJ1-2
CASSEDVGGRWEGYTF
TGTGCCAGCAGTGAAGATGTCGGAGGCCGGTGGGAGGGCTACACCTTC
>TRBD1|-|14|TRBV28|TRBJ1-3
CASSPDRVGNTIYF
TGTGCCAGCAGTCCGGACAGGGTCGGAAACACCATATATTTT
>-|-|18|TRBV23-1|TRBJ2-7
CASSQGGAGAGAWYEQYF
TGCGCCAGCAGTCAAGGAGGAGCAGGGGCAGGGGCATGGTACGAGCAGTACTTC
>TRBD1|medium-sized|15|TRBV6-1|TRBJ1-1
CASSEEGQGGTEAFF
TGTGCCAGCAGTGAAGAGGGACAGGGGGGCACTGAAGCTTTCTTT
>-|-|14|TRBV10-3|TRBJ2-2
CATLDWRETGELFF
TGTGCCACCCTGGACTGGCGGGAAACCGGGGAGCTGTTTTTT
>-|-|14|TRBV27|TRBJ2-7
CASSPETGVSKQYF
TGTGCCAGCAGTCCCGAAACCGGAGTGAGTAAGCAGTACTTC
>-|-|15|TRBV28|TRBJ1-4
CASSLQEATNEKLFF
TGTGCCAGCAGTTTACAGGAAGCAACTAATGAAAAACTGTTTTTT
>TRBD1|-|15|TRBV5-1|TRBJ2-7
CASSLGQGAVVEQYF
TGCGCCAGCAGCCTAGGACAGGGGGCGGTGGTGGAGCAGTACTTC
>TRBD1|-|15|TRBV9|TRBJ1-6
CASSVGQGYNSPLHF
TGTGCCAGCAGCGTAGGACAGGGCTATAATTCACCCCTCCACTTT
>TRBD2|few|14|TRBV5-1|TRBJ2-1
CASTLAGGPVEQFF
TGCGCCAGCACACTAGCGGGAGGGCCGGTTGAGCAGTTCTTC
>TRBD2|few|13|TRBV29-1|TRBJ2-7
CSVVGGSYDEQYF
TGCAGCGTTGTAGGCGGGAGTTATGACGAGCAGTACTTC
>-|-|17|TRBV13|TRBJ1-6
CASSLEQGAYYNSPLHF
TGTGCCAGCAGCTTAGAACAGGGTGCTTACTATAATTCACCCCTCCACTTT
>TRBD1|-|14|TRBV29-1|TRBJ1-1
CSVEVTGLYTEAFF
TGCAGCGTTGAAGTGACAGGGTTGTACACTGAAGCTTTCTTT
>TRBD1|-|16|TRBV9|TRBJ2-2
CASSVGQGVRTGELFF
TGTGCCAGCAGCGTAGGACAGGGGGTCCGAACCGGGGAGCTGTTTTTT
>-|-|14|TRBV5-6|TRBJ2-7
CASSLDGGSYEQYF
TGTGCCAGCAGCTTGGACGGAGGGAGCTACGAGCAGTACTTC
>TRBD1|once|15|TRBV7-3|TRBJ1-1
CASSLTHAAGGLAFF
TGTGCCAGCAGCTTAACTCACGCAGCAGGGGGCTTGGCTTTCTTT
>TRBD2|few|15|TRBV7-2|TRBJ2-7
CASSLVAGDSYEQYF
TGTGCCAGCAGCTTAGTAGCGGGTGATTCCTACGAGCAGTACTTC
>-|-|15|TRBV4-1|TRBJ2-5
CASSQVEGAQETQYF
TGCGCCAGCAGCCAAGTGGAAGGGGCTCAAGAGACCCAGTACTTC
>TRBD1|-|13|TRBV6-5|TRBJ1-1
CASSYSYRDRTFF
TGTGCCAGCAGTTACTCCTACCGGGACAGGACTTTCTTT
>TRBD1|-|14|TRBV6-5|TRBJ2-7
CASSRDRGGYEQYF
TGTGCCAGTTCCCGGGACAGGGGAGGATACGAGCAGTACTTC
>-|few|13|TRBV6-6|TRBJ2-7
CASTYSQGYEQYF
TGTGCCAGCACCTATTCCCAGGGTTACGAGCAGTACTTC
>-|few|13|TRBV7-3|TRBJ2-1
CASSSQAVNEQFF
TGTGCCAGCAGCTCACAAGCGGTTAATGAGCAGTTCTTC
>TRBD1|-|13|TRBV19|TRBJ1-2
CASRGQGADGYTF
TGTGCCAGTAGGGGACAGGGGGCCGATGGCTACACCTTC
>-|-|12|TRBV30|TRBJ2-5
CAWSAGPGAQYF
TGTGCCTGGAGTGCAGGGCCGGGGGCCCAGTACTTC
>TRBD1|once|13|TRBV19|TRBJ1-2
CASSQQGSYGYTF
TGTGCCAGTAGTCAACAGGGGAGCTATGGCTACACCTTC
>TRBD2|-|16|TRBV7-9|TRBJ2-1
CASSSHLAGVRDEQFF
TGTGCCAGCAGCTCCCATCTAGCGGGAGTTCGAGATGAGCAGTTCTTC
>TRBD1|once|14|TRBV7-2|TRBJ1-4
CASSFGTGAGKLFF
TGTGCCAGCAGCTTCGGGACAGGGGCTGGAAAACTGTTTTTT
>-|-|16|TRBV28|TRBJ2-7
CASSFLQGIDTYEQYF
TGTGCCAGCAGTTTCCTACAGGGAATCGATACCTACGAGCAGTACTTC
>-|few|16|TRBV6-1|TRBJ1-5
CASSETLSYSNQPQHF
TGTGCCAGCAGTGAAACTCTATCGTATAGCAATCAGCCCCAGCATTTT
>-|-|12|TRBV7-9|TRBJ1-1
CATKSGVTEAFF
TGTGCCACCAAATCAGGGGTCACTGAAGCTTTCTTT
>-|-|14|TRBV6-1|TRBJ1-4
CASSDPGLNEKLFF
TGTGCCAGCAGTGACCCAGGGCTTAATGAAAAACTGTTTTTT
>-|-|15|TRBV7-8|TRBJ1-5
CASSLERVWNQPQHF
TGTGCCAGCAGCTTAGAGAGAGTCTGGAATCAGCCCCAGCATTTT
>TRBD1|-|12|TRBV9|TRBJ2-1
CASSLSTGVQFF
TGTGCCAGCAGCTTATCGACAGGGGTGCAGTTCTTC
>TRBD1|few|15|TRBV7-2|TRBJ1-2
CASSAPGQAFYGYTF
TGTGCCAGCAGCGCCCCGGGACAGGCGTTTTATGGCTACACCTTC
>-|-|16|TRBV9|TRBJ1-3
CASSPPGGYSGNTIYF
TGTGCCAGCAGCCCCCCAGGCGGGTACTCTGGAAACACCATATATTTT